Listed below are T cell receptor beta chains from one sample, sequenced in a study of cytomegalovirus exposure and HLA in healthy donors. Method: immunoSEQ multiplex PCR; TCRdb's copy keeps in-frame clones and lacks some. Of 100,000 to 120,000 clones in the sample, approximately 85% are singletons; the top ten hold around 3%. Sequenced sample: PBMCs. These receptors were collected from a woman younger than 30 in good health and CMV-seronegative. CDR3s include the opening cysteine and the closing phenylalanine or tryptophan. A D gene is named only where the DNA matches it firmly. Size is omitted from some rows. Given values are once, few, many or a class for expanded clones.

V gene,D gene,J gene,clone size,CDR3 protein,CDR3 DNA
TRBV2,-,TRBJ2-3,-,CASGTYTDTQYF,TGTGCCAGCGGGACTTATACAGATACGCAGTATTTT
TRBV30,-,TRBJ1-1,-,CAWRTTVNTEAFF,TGTGCCTGGAGAACCACGGTTAACACTGAAGCTTTCTTT
TRBV7-2,TRBD1,TRBJ2-7,-,CASSFKTGAGEQYF,TGTGCCAGCAGCTTTAAGACAGGGGCGGGCGAGCAGTACTTC
TRBV13,-,TRBJ2-5,-,CASSSWGREETQYF,TGTGCCAGCAGCTCCTGGGGGCGGGAGGAGACCCAGTACTTC
TRBV5-1,TRBD1,TRBJ2-2,-,CASSPFPAGGDTGELFF,TGCGCCAGCAGCCCCTTTCCGGCAGGGGGCGACACCGGGGAGCTGTTTTTT
TRBV5-6,TRBD1,TRBJ1-5,-,CASSWGQLPGQPQHF,TGTGCCAGCAGCTGGGGACAGCTCCCCGGTCAGCCCCAGCATTTT
TRBV28,TRBD1,TRBJ1-2,-,CASSSTATGANYGYTF,TGTGCCAGCAGTTCGACCGCGACAGGGGCTAACTATGGCTACACCTTC
TRBV27,-,TRBJ2-3,-,CARIAGDNSTDTQYF,TGTGCCAGGATAGCTGGGGACAACAGCACAGATACGCAGTATTTT
TRBV28,TRBD2,TRBJ2-3,-,CASKLAGSTDTQYF,TGTGCCAGCAAACTAGCGGGGTCCACAGATACGCAGTATTTT
TRBV29-1,TRBD1,TRBJ1-4,-,CSATSTGGSEKLFF,TGCAGCGCAACTTCGACAGGGGGCAGTGAAAAACTGTTTTTT
TRBV25-1,TRBD1,TRBJ1-6,few,CASSGTGGDSPLHF,TGTGCCAGCAGCGGGACAGGGGGCGATTCACCCCTCCACTTT
TRBV5-1,TRBD1,TRBJ1-5,-,CASSPGTGGSNQPQHF,TGCGCCAGCAGCCCAGGGACAGGGGGTAGCAATCAGCCCCAGCATTTT
TRBV5-1,-,TRBJ1-3,once,CASSLGQNSGNTIYF,TGCGCCAGCAGCTTGGGACAAAACTCTGGAAACACCATATATTTT
TRBV7-2,-,TRBJ2-7,-,CASSLGLRSYEQYF,TGTGCCAGCAGCTTAGGGCTGCGGAGCTACGAGCAGTACTTC
TRBV25-1,TRBD1,TRBJ1-3,few,CASSSPPGQGVSGNTIYF,TGTGCCAGCAGTTCACCACCGGGACAGGGGGTCTCCGGAAACACCATATATTTT
TRBV11-2,-,TRBJ2-7,few,CASSFGETYEQYF,TGTGCCAGCAGCTTCGGGGAAACCTACGAGCAGTACTTC
TRBV18,TRBD1,TRBJ1-5,-,CASSPGTGVGQPQHF,TGTGCCAGCTCACCGGGGACAGGGGTGGGTCAGCCCCAGCATTTT
TRBV5-1,TRBD1,TRBJ1-1,-,CASSWTGGEGFPEAFF,TGCGCCAGCAGCTGGACAGGGGGCGAGGGGTTCCCTGAAGCTTTCTTT
TRBV10-3,TRBD1,TRBJ1-1,-,CAISEPRTGGTEAFF,TGTGCCATCAGTGAGCCTCGGACAGGGGGCACTGAAGCTTTCTTT
TRBV2,-,TRBJ1-1,-,CASSEPLNTEAFF,TGTGCCAGCAGTGAACCCCTAAACACTGAAGCTTTCTTT
TRBV7-9,-,TRBJ1-2,-,CASSFGYGYTF,TGTGCCAGCAGCTTCGGCTATGGCTACACCTTC
TRBV27,-,TRBJ1-4,-,CASSYFPPPDGILINEKLFF,TGTGCCAGCAGTTACTTCCCCCCCCCGGACGGGATTCTGATTAATGAAAAACTGTTTTTT
TRBV9,TRBD1,TRBJ2-1,-,CASSPPGDRDYNEQFF,TGTGCCAGCAGCCCTCCCGGGGACAGGGATTACAATGAGCAGTTCTTC
TRBV5-8,-,TRBJ2-7,-,CASSLRTDYEQYF,TGTGCCAGCAGCTTGAGGACAGACTACGAGCAGTACTTC
TRBV7-8,TRBD2,TRBJ2-2,-,CATLGGTGELFF,TGTGCCACGTTGGGGGGGACCGGGGAGCTGTTTTTT
TRBV27,TRBD1,TRBJ2-7,-,CASSRRQGGTYEQYF,TGTGCCAGCAGTCGCCGACAGGGTGGGACCTACGAGCAGTACTTC
TRBV11-2,TRBD1,TRBJ1-2,-,CASSLLQGAVNYGYTF,TGTGCCAGCAGCTTACTACAGGGGGCTGTAAACTATGGCTACACCTTC
TRBV6-1,-,TRBJ2-7,-,CASKIRVVAYEQYF,TGTGCCAGCAAAATACGGGTCGTGGCCTACGAGCAGTACTTC
TRBV5-1,TRBD1,TRBJ1-2,few,CASSPGQLANYGYTF,TGCGCCAGCAGCCCGGGACAGCTTGCTAACTATGGCTACACCTTC
TRBV28,-,TRBJ1-5,-,CASSPGGFQPQHF,TGTGCCAGCAGTCCGGGGGGGTTTCAGCCCCAGCATTTT
TRBV6-1,TRBD1,TRBJ1-4,-,CASSASGTGNEKLFF,TGTGCCAGCAGTGCATCCGGGACAGGGAACGAAAAACTGTTTTTT
TRBV29-1,-,TRBJ1-2,-,CSVEGLDTGYTF,TGCAGCGTTGAAGGCCTGGACACTGGCTACACCTTC
TRBV9,-,TRBJ1-3,-,CASSPPGSGNTIYF,TGTGCCAGCAGCCCCCCCGGCTCTGGAAACACCATATATTTT
TRBV7-2,TRBD1,TRBJ2-7,few,CASRPGDRVYEQYF,TGTGCCAGCAGACCGGGGGACAGGGTATACGAGCAGTACTTC
TRBV6-5,-,TRBJ2-2,-,CASSYEGAPGGELFF,TGTGCCAGCAGTTACGAAGGGGCTCCCGGCGGGGAGCTGTTTTTT
TRBV6-8,TRBD1,TRBJ1-4,-,CASSRTGGICRGLLFNEKLFF,TGTGCCAGCAGCCGAACAGGGGGAATTTGCAGGGGCCTCCTTTTTAATGAAAAACTGTTTTTT
TRBV11-2,TRBD2,TRBJ2-3,-,CASSLVGGGANTQYF,TGTGCCAGCAGCTTAGTTGGCGGGGGGGCGAATACGCAGTATTTT
TRBV27,-,TRBJ1-5,-,CASSPGRAGDRPQHF,TGTGCCAGCAGCCCCGGGCGGGCGGGGGATCGGCCCCAGCATTTT
TRBV27,TRBD1,TRBJ1-4,once,CASGKQGASEKLFF,TGTGCCAGCGGGAAACAGGGGGCAAGTGAAAAACTGTTTTTT
TRBV12-5,TRBD1,TRBJ1-5,-,CASGPHRSGTANYSQHF,TGTGCTAGTGGCCCGCACCGGTCCGGGACAGCAAATTATTCCCAGCATTTT
TRBV18,TRBD1,TRBJ1-5,-,CASSPQGGNQPQHF,TGTGCCAGCTCCCCTCAGGGGGGCAATCAGCCCCAGCATTTT
TRBV4-2,TRBD2,TRBJ2-2,once,CASSPSGGFTGELFF,TGTGCCAGCAGCCCAAGCGGGGGCTTCACCGGGGAGCTGTTTTTT
TRBV6-6,TRBD2,TRBJ2-7,-,CASSYREGRNEQYF,TGTGCCAGCAGTTATCGGGAGGGGAGAAACGAGCAGTACTTC
TRBV10-3,-,TRBJ1-1,-,CAISEAENTEAFF,TGTGCCATCAGTGAGGCAGAGAACACTGAAGCTTTCTTT
TRBV28,TRBD2,TRBJ2-5,-,CASSLWTSGPETQYF,TGTGCCAGCAGTTTATGGACTAGCGGGCCAGAGACCCAGTACTTC
TRBV11-2,-,TRBJ2-5,-,CASSLGRGGETQYF,TGTGCCAGCAGCTTAGGCAGGGGCGGAGAGACCCAGTACTTC
TRBV6-6,TRBD1,TRBJ1-6,-,CASTVTGASYNSPLHF,TGTGCCAGCACCGTAACAGGGGCGTCCTATAATTCACCCCTCCACTTT